This T cell receptor (beta chain) emerged from a study of cytomegalovirus exposure and HLA in healthy donors. Overall study context: Researchers found that less than 90% of a few hundred genotyped donors fell within the Caucasian-associated ancestry cluster.

Donors in the study were healthy people who gave bone marrow. Per germline, CDR1 MDHEN and CDR2 SYDVKM. This CDR3 has 15 residues. The V gene end was trimmed by 1 base and the J gene end by 4 bases; junction bases not matched to a gene: 6. Primers: 60 Vbeta forward and 13 Jbeta reverse. Assay used: immunoSEQ multiplex PCR; TCRdb lists only in-frame clones, some missing. The data show approximately 280,000 clones, 70% to 90% seen once. Material: PBMCs. The chain carries TRBV28 and TRBJ2-5; 7 nucleotides align to TRBD1. The source is a man aged 35-49 years in good health and CMV-seropositive. CDR3 in DNA: TGTGCCAGCAGTTTATTGACAGGGTCAGGAGAGACCCAGTACTTC. As protein: CASSLLTGSGETQYF.